This T cell receptor beta chain was observed in a study of regulatory T cells in long-lasting Graves disease. Time point specified: newly diagnosed GD, antithyroid drugs for less than 3 months. Extracted RNA from PBMCs served as the source of the TCR library. A blood draw put approximately 9 milliliters of peripheral blood into EDTA tubes. Researchers made TCR beta libraries by using iRepertoire HTBI primers and running Arm-PCR on CDR3 regions. Via MiXCR, TCRdb re-called the multiplex PCR reads, giving one row per CDR3 protein. The data hold a few hundred thousand distinct CDR3 sequences, with around 15% observed a single time. Trimming at V came to 1 base and at J to 4 bases, leaving 6 bases not matched to a gene. CDR1 is DFQATT, CDR2 SNEGSKA, per germline (reference sequence). The CDR3 sequence is 14 residues long. A few counts support this clonotype. This sample also belongs to another study, concerning T cells in Graves' hyperthyroidism and ophthalmopathy. This second report adds: Most clonotypes that expanded in the thyroid above 0.001 also showed up in blood.

The TCR was taken from a woman aged 50 to 65 with Graves disease. The specimen was peripheral blood mononuclear cells (PBMCs), collected at new diagnosis, from a patient treated with antithyroid drugs. The rearrangement uses TRBV20-1 and TRBJ2-7; 8 positions match TRBD1. The CDR3 here is CSARVPDRVYEQYF. The CDR3 DNA reads TGCAGTGCTAGAGTCCCGGACAGGGTATACGAGCAGTACTTC.